The next 3 T cell receptor beta chains were all read from a single sample in a study of vaccination and CD4 T cells after COVID-19. No antigen has been assigned to these receptors. Sample treatment: roughly 10-day PBMC culture with coronavirus spike peptide pools or control peptides (ViraFEST assay). During the years 2011-2018, before the COVID-19 pandemic, the unexposed donor's CD4+ T cells were collected. Cultured CD4+ T-cell DNA underwent Oncomine TCR Beta short-read sequencing. TCRdb reanalysed the PCR reads using MiXCR and keeps one entry per CDR3 protein. The data hold fewer than 3,500 distinct CDR3 sequences, with around 40% observed a single time. The source material was CD4+ T cells from blood, cultured in vitro. These receptor sequences come from a human donor in good health.

The rearrangement uses TRBV6-1 and TRBJ2-7, with 10 bases matching TRBD1. V lost 4 bases, J lost 6 bases, and 12 bases stayed unmatched. Germline V gives CDR1 MNHNS, CDR2 SASEGT. The CDR3 is made up of 16 amino acids. The CDR3 region is CASSAPNGDRGAEQYF. CDR3 sequence (DNA): TGTGCCAGCAGTGCCCCCAACGGGGACAGGGGCGCCGAGCAGTACTTC.

As concerns this clonotype: The conserved phenylalanine or tryptophan normally closing the CDR3 is absent here, so this likely arose from a read error. The chain has TRBV24-1 and TRBJ1-2; D is unclear. The CDR3 contains 14 residues. Germline V gene lookup returns CDR1 KGHDR and CDR2 SFDVKD. V lost 5 bases and J lost 8, with 17 bases in between. The CDR3 spells CATSASGIGRGYTS. In nucleotides, the CDR3 is TGTGCCACCAGTGCAAGTGGAATCGGTCGGGGCTACACCTCC.

This clonotype was counted only a few times. The CDR3 reads CASSETYTVNQPQHF. The CDR3 DNA sequence: TGTGCCAGCAGTGAAACCTATACAGTTAATCAGCCCCAGCATTTT. V gene TRBV6-1 combines with J gene TRBJ1-5; D is unresolved. V was shortened by 2 bases and J by 4 bases, with 12 bases between the two germline ends. In germline, CDR1 is MNHNS, CDR2 SASEGT. There are 15 residues in the CDR3.